The sequence of this T cell receptor beta chain was determined in a study of shared clonotypes between healthy human individuals. On the study more broadly: Per-donor plates numbered three CD4 naive, three CD4 memory, two CD8 naive and one CD8 memory. The study's findings and limits: Clonotype sharing among donors was thought likely to change with sequencing depth. A reduction in generation probabilities was seen for non-shared clonotypes relative to those shared by all four donors.

Only a few counts were recorded for this clone. Antigen: not known. TCRdb keeps only in-frame clones here, not all; method: immunoSEQ multiplex PCR. The sample carries roughly 200,000 clones, 60% to 75% recorded once. The CDR3 has 16 amino acids. J gave up 5 bases and V 3 bases, and 13 bases lay outside the gene matches. Germline values: CDR1 SGDLS, CDR2 YYNGEE. The rearrangement uses TRBV9 and TRBJ1-1; TRBD1 aligns across 7 bases. The material sequenced was memory CD4+ T cells sorted from blood. Subset here: CD45RA-negative fraction. The sequence was collected from a man aged 25 to 40 in good health. CDR3 in DNA: TGTGCCAGCAGCGCCGTAGGGGGCGCCTATGGTACTGAAGCTTTCTTT. It codes for CASSAVGGAYGTEAFF.